This paragraph covers one T cell receptor beta chain sequence. Its antigen remains unidentified. The protocol was immunoSEQ multiplex PCR, while the TCRdb copy is restricted to in-frame clones and leaves out a portion. The data show around 320,000 clones, with 87% seen just once and roughly 3.6% held by the top ten. The germline V and J ends were trimmed by 1 base and 7 bases, with 6 bases remaining between them. CDR1 and CDR2 from the germline V gene are SGHRS and YFSETQ. The CDR3 runs 11 residues. These data originate in a study of Ad26.COV2.S vaccination and SARS-CoV-2 variants. Study background: A participant enrolled in the COV1001 Ad26.COV2.S trial arm provided the sample.

Study-level results: Measurements of TCR breadth and depth may have given underestimates of the total T cell responses. Following vaccination, spike-specific CD8+ and CD4+ T cell responses reportedly exhibited substantial breadth.

The treatment here: around 19 received Ad26.COV2.S at low or high dose, single or two shots; a few received placebo; per-sample allocation not given. Collection of samples fell on day 63 after the first vaccine or placebo injection. Adults aged 18-55 years in Boston included the donor. The receptor was isolated from a person aged 18-65 years who received the Ad26.COV2.S COVID-19 vaccine or a placebo. This specimen was peripheral blood, taken in a trial of Ad26.COV2.S vaccine versus placebo. V usage is TRBV5-1 and J usage is TRBJ2-7, with D hard to call. CDR3 loop: CASSLIGEQYF. The CDR3 coding sequence is TGCGCCAGCAGCTTGATCGGGGAGCAGTACTTC. The full variable domain, rest sourced from reference TRBV5-1 and TRBJ2-7, is KAGVTQTPRYLIKTRGQQVTLSCSPISGHRSVSWYQQTPGQGLQFLFEYFSETQRNKGNFPGRFSGRQFSNSRSEMNVSTLELGDSALYLCASSLIGEQYFGPGTRLTVT.